The clone carrying this TCR beta chain has a handful of counts. As yet, its antigen is unknown. Carried by the TCR beta cDNA libraries were unique molecular identifiers. The source material, about 0.9 to 11 million T cells, gave rise to roughly 500,000 cDNA molecules. TCRdb used MiXCR to reprocess the PCR reads, holding one entry per CDR3 protein. The sample gives about 200,000 distinct CDR3 sequences, 29% of which show up once; 3% to 4% is in the top ten. The data stem from a study of post-analysis software for immune sequencing data. V was trimmed by 2 bases and J by 12 bases, leaving 11 bases between them. The length of the CDR3 is 12 residues. Germline assignment: CDR1 MNHEY and CDR2 SMNVEV (reference sequence). Study-level findings and limits: Relative to controls, patients with multiple sclerosis showed significantly lower normalized Chao1 diversity. In patients, TRBV5-6, TRBV5-1 and TRBV20-1 belonged to about five TRBV segments found more frequently than in controls. Samples from one preparation batch, clustered by F measure, grouped strongly together.

V usage is TRBV27 and J usage is TRBJ2-1; no definite D call. Sequenced input: blood. The clonotype was recovered from a girl younger than 18 with multiple sclerosis. Here the CDR3 DNA reads TGTGCCAGCAGTTTAAGAGGAGATGGGCAGTTCTTC. Translated: CASSLRGDGQFF.